A selection of T cell receptor beta chains follows, all from one sample in a study of T cell responses to AZD1222 COVID-19 vaccine. The assay was immunoSEQ multiplex PCR, and TCRdb's table has in-frame clones only and misses some. Here the sample spans 98,000 or so clones, roughly 80% being singletons. Sequencing used peripheral blood, obtained 28 days after the second AZD1222 dose. The receptor set was obtained from an adult who received the AZD1222 COVID-19 vaccine. CDR3s include the opening cysteine and the closing phenylalanine or tryptophan. The order of the fields is J gene, D gene, V gene, CDR3 protein, CDR3 DNA. The D gene is left open where the match is weak.

J gene: TRBJ2-3; D gene: TRBD1; V gene: TRBV5-1; CDR3 protein: CASSGRTGSGGPNTDTQYF; CDR3 DNA: TGCGCCAGCAGCGGAAGGACAGGGAGTGGCGGGCCTAACACAGATACGCAGTATTTT
J gene: TRBJ2-7; D gene: -; V gene: TRBV10-3; CDR3 protein: CAIKAGGYEQYF; CDR3 DNA: TGTGCCATCAAGGCAGGCGGGTACGAGCAGTACTTC
J gene: TRBJ2-7; D gene: TRBD2; V gene: TRBV6-2/TRBV6-3; CDR3 protein: CASRPSGGTYEQYF; CDR3 DNA: TGTGCCAGCAGGCCTAGCGGGGGAACCTACGAGCAGTACTTC
J gene: TRBJ1-3; D gene: -; V gene: TRBV29-1; CDR3 protein: CSVGSGSGNTIYF; CDR3 DNA: TGCAGCGTCGGGTCAGGGTCCGGAAACACCATATATTTT
J gene: TRBJ1-1; D gene: -; V gene: TRBV15; CDR3 protein: CATSRHGSNTEAFF; CDR3 DNA: TGTGCCACCAGCAGGCACGGGTCGAACACTGAAGCTTTCTTT
J gene: TRBJ2-7; D gene: -; V gene: TRBV23-1; CDR3 protein: CASSRRANRSSYEQYF; CDR3 DNA: TGCGCCAGCAGCCGGAGGGCAAACAGGAGCTCCTACGAGCAGTACTTC
J gene: TRBJ2-3; D gene: TRBD1; V gene: TRBV15; CDR3 protein: CATSRRGLTDTQYF; CDR3 DNA: TGTGCCACCAGCAGAAGGGGGCTTACAGATACGCAGTATTTT
J gene: TRBJ1-1; D gene: TRBD1; V gene: TRBV6-5; CDR3 protein: CASSRQGARRTEAFF; CDR3 DNA: TGTGCCAGCAGCCGACAGGGGGCCAGGAGGACTGAAGCTTTCTTT
J gene: TRBJ1-6; D gene: TRBD1; V gene: TRBV6-5; CDR3 protein: CASSKWDRNSPLHF; CDR3 DNA: TGTGCCAGCAGTAAATGGGACAGAAATTCACCCCTCCACTTT
J gene: TRBJ1-1; D gene: TRBD1; V gene: TRBV5-1; CDR3 protein: CASKDRGTMNTEAFF; CDR3 DNA: TGCGCCAGCAAGGACAGGGGAACCATGAACACTGAAGCTTTCTTT
J gene: TRBJ2-2; D gene: -; V gene: TRBV6-2/TRBV6-3; CDR3 protein: CASSYSFPHESIGEELFF; CDR3 DNA: TGTGCCAGCAGTTACTCGTTTCCTCACGAAAGTATAGGAGAGGAGCTGTTTTTT